This entry describes one T cell receptor beta chain. TCRdb's table, derived via immunoSEQ multiplex PCR, lists solely in-frame clones and lacks some. The sample records about 38,000 clones, about 73% being singletons. These data come from a study of a mutant IDH1 vaccine in newly diagnosed glioma. Time point in this sample: baseline, week 1 (first vaccination visit). Treatment described: pre-vaccination baseline after standard-of-care therapy. V dropped 5 bases and J dropped 4 bases, with 11 bases sitting between them. The CDR3 loop spans 13 amino acids. Looked up from germline, CDR1 is SGHVS and CDR2 is FNYEAQ.

Specimen: PBMCs, collected from a glioma patient treated with radiotherapy, temozolomide or both. This receptor was obtained from a man in his forties with glioma. Some clones in this sample may be carry-over from other donors' samples. J is TRBJ2-5 and V is TRBV7-6; D is ambiguous. CDR3 sequence: CASSPGGVETQYF. CDR3 coding DNA: TGTGCCAGCAGCCCCGGTGGGGTAGAGACCCAGTACTTC.